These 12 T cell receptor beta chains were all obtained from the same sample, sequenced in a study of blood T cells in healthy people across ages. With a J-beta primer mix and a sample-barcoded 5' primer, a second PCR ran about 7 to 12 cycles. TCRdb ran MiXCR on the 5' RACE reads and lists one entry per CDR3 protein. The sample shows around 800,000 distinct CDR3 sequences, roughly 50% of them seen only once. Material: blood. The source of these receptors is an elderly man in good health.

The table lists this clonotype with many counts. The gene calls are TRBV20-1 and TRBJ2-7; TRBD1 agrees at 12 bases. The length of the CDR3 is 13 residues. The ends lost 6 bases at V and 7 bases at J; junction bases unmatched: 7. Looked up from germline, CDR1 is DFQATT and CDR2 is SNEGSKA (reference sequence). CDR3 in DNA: TGCAGTGCCCACGGGGACAGGGGGCGGGAGCAGTACTTC. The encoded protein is CSAHGDRGREQYF.

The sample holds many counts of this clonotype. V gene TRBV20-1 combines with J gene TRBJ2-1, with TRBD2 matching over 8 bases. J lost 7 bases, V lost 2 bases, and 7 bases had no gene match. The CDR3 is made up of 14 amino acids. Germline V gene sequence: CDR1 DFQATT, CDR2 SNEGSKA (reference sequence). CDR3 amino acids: CSARLAGLGNEQFF. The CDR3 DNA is TGCAGTGCTAGACTAGCGGGCTTGGGAAATGAGCAGTTCTTC.

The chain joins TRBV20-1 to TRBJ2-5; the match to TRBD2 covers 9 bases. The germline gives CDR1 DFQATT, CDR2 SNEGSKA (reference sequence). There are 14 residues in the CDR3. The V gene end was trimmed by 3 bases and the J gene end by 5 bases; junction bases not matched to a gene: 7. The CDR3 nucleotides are TGCAGTGCTAGGATACTAGCGGGCGGGGAGACCCAGTACTTC. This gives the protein CSARILAGGETQYF.

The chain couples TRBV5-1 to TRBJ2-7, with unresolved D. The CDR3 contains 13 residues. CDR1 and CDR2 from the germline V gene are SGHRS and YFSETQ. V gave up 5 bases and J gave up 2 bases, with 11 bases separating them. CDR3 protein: CASSFGPAYEQYF. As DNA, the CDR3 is TGCGCCAGCAGTTTCGGACCGGCCTACGAGCAGTACTTC.

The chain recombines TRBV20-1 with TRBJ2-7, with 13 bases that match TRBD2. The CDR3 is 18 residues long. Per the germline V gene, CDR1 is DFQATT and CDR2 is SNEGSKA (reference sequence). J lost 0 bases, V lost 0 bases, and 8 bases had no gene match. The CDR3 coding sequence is TGCAGTGCTAGAGATCGAGGCAGGACTAGCGGGAGCTCCTACGAGCAGTACTTC. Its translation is CSARDRGRTSGSSYEQYF.

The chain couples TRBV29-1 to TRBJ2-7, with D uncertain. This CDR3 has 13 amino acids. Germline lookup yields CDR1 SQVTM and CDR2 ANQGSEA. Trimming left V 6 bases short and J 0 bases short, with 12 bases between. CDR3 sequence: CSVGLLSSYEQYF. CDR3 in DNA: TGCAGCGTGGGGTTACTGAGCTCCTACGAGCAGTACTTC.

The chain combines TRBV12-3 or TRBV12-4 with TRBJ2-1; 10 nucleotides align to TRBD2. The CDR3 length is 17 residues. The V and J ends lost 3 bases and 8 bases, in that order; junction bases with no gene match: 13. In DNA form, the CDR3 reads TGTGCCAGCAGTTTTTGGTACCCTAGCGGGAGTCGAGATGAGCAGTTCTTC. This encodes CASSFWYPSGSRDEQFF.

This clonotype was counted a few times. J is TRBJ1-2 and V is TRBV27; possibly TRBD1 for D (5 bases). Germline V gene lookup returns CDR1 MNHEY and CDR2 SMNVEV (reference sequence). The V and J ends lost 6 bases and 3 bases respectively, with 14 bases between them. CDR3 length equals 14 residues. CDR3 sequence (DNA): TGTGCCAGCAGCGGGACGATCAATGACTATGGCTACACCTTC. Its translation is CASSGTINDYGYTF.

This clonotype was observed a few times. CDR3 coding DNA: TGCAGCGTTGAGAGAGTGAATGAAAAACTGTTTTTT. Residues: CSVERVNEKLFF. The J gene is TRBJ1-4, the V gene TRBV29-1; D is unclear. Trimming removed 3 bases at V and 5 bases at J, with 7 bases between. Germline CDR1 is SQVTM and CDR2 is ANQGSEA. CDR3 size: 12 residues.

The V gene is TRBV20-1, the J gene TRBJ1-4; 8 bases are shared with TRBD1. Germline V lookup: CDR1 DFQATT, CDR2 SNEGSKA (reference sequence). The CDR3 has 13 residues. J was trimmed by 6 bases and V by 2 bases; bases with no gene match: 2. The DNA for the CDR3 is TGCAGTGCTAGATCACAGGGGGATGAAAAACTGTTTTTT. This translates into CSARSQGDEKLFF.

CDR3 sequence: CSVGGTAYEQYF. For the CDR3, the DNA is TGCAGCGTTGGAGGGACAGCCTACGAGCAGTACTTC. The chain carries TRBV29-1 and TRBJ2-7; 7 bases are shared with TRBD1. The V gene end was trimmed by 4 bases and the J gene end by 2 bases; junction bases not matched to a gene: 2. CDR1 is SQVTM and CDR2 is ANQGSEA in the germline V gene. This CDR3 region has 12 residues.

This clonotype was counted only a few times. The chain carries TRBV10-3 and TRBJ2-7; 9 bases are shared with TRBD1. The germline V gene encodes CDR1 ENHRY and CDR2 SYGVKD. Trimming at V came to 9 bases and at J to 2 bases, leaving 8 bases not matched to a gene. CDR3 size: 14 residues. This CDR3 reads CAIGTGITTYEQYF. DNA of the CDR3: TGTGCCATAGGGACAGGGATAACTACCTACGAGCAGTACTTC.